Listed here is a single TCR beta chain. Its antigen target is currently unknown. No base-level quality is on record; no much larger clone is a single base apart. The sample is drawn from a study of cytomegalovirus exposure and HLA in healthy donors (dated by TCRdb to about 2017). In the study overall: An earlier analysis of fewer than 750 of the donors reported 276 Gb of sequence data and around 120 million unique TCR beta sequences obtained from roughly 180 million T cells. Around 300 gigabases of sequencing data and 80 million or so unique TCR sequences were included in an early release covering roughly 600 HLA-typed donors. Of the approximately 400 genotyped donors, 81% were placed in the genetic ancestry cluster associated with self-reported Caucasian donors. The study was designed to test whether signatures of past pathogen exposure could be identified by cataloging public T cell receptors. The T cell repertoires of around 730 subjects were profiled by immunosequencing and related to cytomegalovirus serostatus. In addition to the first cohort of around 670 subjects, a separate validation cohort of approximately 110 different subjects was used. High-throughput TCR immunosequencing, statistical association of individual TCRs with disease status, and machine learning were combined to predict cytomegalovirus infection status. In a later analysis, previously published TCR beta repertoires from 670 or so donors were re-analyzed and high-resolution HLA genotyping was added so that TCR occurrence patterns could be studied. In the later analysis, no new phenotypic data were used to find candidate immune exposures; instead, reliance was placed on TCR beta sequences and their occurrence across donors. An earlier analysis of around 580 of the donors used high-throughput TCR beta sequencing to judge whether each TCR beta V gene segment behaved as functional or pseudogenic. Donor age, sex, ethnicity and CMV serostatus were compiled together with the repertoire data. Genome-wide SNP genotypes for about 65% of the roughly 670 donors were used in a later genetic analysis, which treated that subset as a discovery cohort. Every repertoire in the discovery cohort had been generated on one and the same sequencing platform. HLA typing included class I and class II loci at four-digit resolution. Typing coverage varied by locus: 629-630 donors for A, B, C, DRB1 and DQB1; around 560 for DQA1; around 610 for DPA1; roughly 450 for DPB1. Four to six DR-DQ haplotypes were handled as single units for association and clustering, since linkage in the cohort was strong. Among under 450 genotyped donors of the cohort, an average of approximately 230,000 unique TCR beta nucleotide sequences were sequenced per donor, roughly 18% of them non-productive. General findings and caveats noted by the study authors: A further reported finding was that TCR beta sequences accurately predicted the HLA-A and HLA-B alleles for most subjects in the first cohort. Strong co-occurrence of HLA alleles, especially DR and DQ, made assigning TCR associations to individual alleles difficult. According to a later analysis, most CMV-associated TCR beta chains appeared to be HLA-restricted, and the HLA associations seemed to be driven largely by CMV exposure. In a later analysis, the rate of TCR association differed among HLA loci, with DRB1 alleles having the most associated TCRs and HLA-C alleles having the fewest. A total of some 180 TCR beta chains were listed by the study as associated with cytomegalovirus. The authors suggested that the approach could potentially be generalized to other disease states and immunological phenotypes. Because some donors lacked HLA typing at each locus, the association tests relied only on the typed subset. The only immune exposure information available for the cohort was CMV serostatus. An earlier analysis of 450 to 750 of the donors showed that most TCR beta V segments appeared in productive rearrangements either about 87% or about 30% of the time, which broadly matched IMGT annotations. According to a later analysis, parvovirus B19, influenza, CMV and Epstein-Barr virus appeared linked to several top co-occurrence clusters. A group of highly shared sequence variants was considered likely to be a technical artifact of the sequencing pipeline. Most TCR sequences were seen in very few donors, while some public TCRs were found in many individuals. Some IMGT-functional V segments, including TRBV6-2 and TRBV6-3, could not be distinguished by the 87-base-pair reads and were therefore excluded. At a false discovery rate of 0.05, a later analysis linked 16,951 TCR beta sequences to specific HLA alleles. Because counts were too low, under 20 rarely observed V segments, including chromosome 9 orphons, were left out of the earlier analysis of some 600 of the donors. A few of the identified cytomegalovirus-associated TCR beta chains were confirmed in vitro to be specific for cytomegalovirus antigens. Compared with equally common non-associated chains, HLA-associated TCR beta chains in a later analysis were more clonally expanded and had lower generation probabilities. Linkage disequilibrium might explain the correlated functional status among segregating V segments, but an unknown experimental factor could not be excluded. In this cohort, only TCR beta chains were sequenced, and detectable features were limited by the absence of alpha or paired-chain data. Roughly uniform sequencing depth across donors was assumed in presence/absence analyses, although this assumption may not hold. Cytomegalovirus status was reported to be diagnosed by the classifier with high specificity and sensitivity in both the original and validation cohorts. An association between a missense DCLRE1C variant and V-gene and J-gene trimming of TCR beta chains was found in a later genetic analysis and replicated in an independent cohort. Compared with the approximately 670-donor mean, donors in an Asian-associated ancestry cluster had fewer N-insertions in productive TCRs, according to a later genetic analysis.

Libraries were made using the immunoSEQ multiplex PCR assay. A mixture of 60 forward primers for TCR Vbeta segments and 13 reverse primers for TCR Jbeta segments was used in the multiplex PCR. The CDR3 region of rearranged TCR beta genes was amplified from genomic DNA by a multiplex PCR assay. The amplified TCR beta libraries were sequenced on the Illumina HiSeq System as 87-base-pair reads. The authors' analysis ran thus. A later analysis counted about 76 million unique TCR beta chains across the 700 or so repertoires, and around 9.9 million of these chains were shared by at least two donors. To remove PCR and sequencing errors, raw reads were error-corrected and collapsed into unique sequences using a nearest-neighbor algorithm that merged closely related sequences. To assign V, D and J gene segments, CDR3 sequences were aligned to IMGT reference sequences. For a sequence to be retained, a match of at least six nucleotides was required to both a V gene segment and a J gene segment. Rearrangements were called productive when the CDR3 lacked stop codons and stayed in frame with V and J; all others were non-productive. Following IMGT convention, CDR3 was defined as the stretch from the second conserved V-encoded cysteine to the conserved J-encoded phenylalanine. The earlier analysis of a few hundred of the donors excluded any sequence lacking an unambiguous match to a single V gene segment. An earlier analysis of 587 of the donors classified V segments as functional when productive rearrangements were above 56.7% and as segregating when the standard deviation between donors was above 5%. A statistical classification framework was developed to diagnose cytomegalovirus status using the catalog of TCR beta chain sequences. In a later analysis, TCR nucleotide sequences were compared against IMGT/GENE-DB human TR gene sequences so that V and J genes could be assigned. The TCRdist pipeline was used in a later analysis to assign CDR3 sequences and most-parsimonious VDJ recombination scenarios. In a later analysis, each TCR beta chain was defined by its CDR3 amino acid sequence together with its V-gene family, and reads lacking a unique V-gene family were excluded. A later analysis removed 550 to 700 highly shared, low-generation-probability nucleotide sequences to deal with suspected cross-contamination and a sequencing artifact. A later analysis calculated a clonal expansion index for each public chain from normalized within-repertoire ranks of inferred template counts. In a later analysis, generation probabilities were computed using a VDJ recombination model fitted to out-of-frame rearrangements, and the results were checked against IGoR. Hypergeometric tests were used in a later analysis to score TCR-TCR, TCR-HLA and TCR-CMV co-occurrence, with a repertoire-size bias correction applied to the TCR pairs. To estimate false discovery rates, a later analysis permuted the HLA or CMV assignments 20 times. In a later analysis, co-occurring TCRs were grouped using DBSCAN, with TCRdist sequence similarity added in when clustering inside HLA-allele-positive subsets. Co-occurrence clustering excluded repertoires with fewer than 30,000 or more than 120,000 public chains, plus five with anomalous nucleotide sharing. Here the immuneACCESS table is served through TCRdb, limited to in-frame sequences with V and J called. Missing clones are a known gap in these copies; in checked studies unresolved V genes cover under half, and the rest lacks a known reason. That table gives V, J and clone size, and the DNA gave D and trimming. Across this sample there are roughly 140,000 clones, with 70% seen only once. 1.5% to 2% of the sample is taken by the ten largest.

In total, fewer than 750 healthy bone marrow donors made up the cohort. At the time of sampling, all cohort members were nominally healthy, though unrecorded immune exposures were likely present. The donor was CMV seronegative and was included in the group of 352 seronegative cohort members. Each donor provided a peripheral blood sample, and peripheral blood mononuclear cells were used for TCR beta sequencing. Genomic DNA extraction from the blood cell samples was performed with the Qiagen DNeasy Blood Extraction Kit. Looking up the germline V gene yields CDR1 SGDLS and CDR2 YYNGEE. The CDR3 runs 13 residues from the cysteine to the phenylalanine. CDR3 DNA is the only sequence kept; it has 39 bases, read in frame from the first base. V and J lose 3 bases and 5 bases, and a span of 8 bases separates them.

The V and J segments used are TRBV9 and TRBJ2-2, with the D gene uncertain. The receptor was isolated from a woman aged 25 to 45 in good health and CMV-seronegative. Sequenced sample: PBMCs. This receptor carries the CDR3 CASSGRITGELFF. The DNA sequence is TGTGCCAGCAGCGGGAGAATAACCGGGGAGCTGTTTTTT.